This T cell receptor (beta chain) was sequenced for a study of shared clonotypes between healthy human individuals. Study-level findings and limits: Sampling used blood alone; tissue repertoires probably differ.

This CDR3 spans 15 amino acids. Losses at the gene ends were 0 bases for V and 4 bases for J; bases not matched to a gene: 4. The germline CDR1 and CDR2 sequences are SGHRS and YFSETQ. In the case of this clone: The antigen is unknown.

In the authors' methods: ImmunoSEQ output held junction-only sequences without quality scores, so filtering differed. Profiled with immunoSEQ multiplex PCR; TCRdb holds only in-frame clones, not every one. The DNA was the basis for D and trimming; V, J and clone size are from that table. The sample carries roughly 1,100,000 clones, 75% recorded once. The V gene is TRBV5-1, the J gene TRBJ2-1; TRBD1 agrees at 7 bases. The specimen sequenced was memory CD4+ T cells sorted from blood. Subset indicated: CD45RA-negative fraction. The origin of this receptor is a man aged 18 to 35 in good health. The CDR3, as DNA: TGCGCCAGCAGCTTGGAAAGGACAGGTTACAATGAGCAGTTCTTC. Translating gives CASSLERTGYNEQFF.